The 13 T cell receptor beta chains presented below share a single source sample, sequenced in a study of human versus mouse CDR3 diversity and MHC coevolution. Generated by immunoSEQ multiplex PCR, the TCRdb table keeps only in-frame clones and is missing some. Among 50,000 to 70,000 clones listed, 94% were seen once. The sample consisted of naive CD4+ T cells from blood. Specified subset: CD45RO-negative CD62L-positive naive CD4 T cells. The receptors come from a person aged 55 to 75 in good health.

The chain links TRBV7-2 to TRBJ2-7; D gene unclear. This CDR3 contains 12 residues. Trimming left V 2 bases short and J 7 bases short, with 9 bases between. Germline V gene data show CDR1 as SGHTA and CDR2 as FQGNSA. DNA of the CDR3: TGTGCCAGCAGCTTAAGCCCTCTGGAGCAGTACTTC. Protein product: CASSLSPLEQYF.

The chain joins TRBV7-3 to TRBJ2-5; D is possibly TRBD2 (6 bases). Per the germline V gene, CDR1 is SGHTA and CDR2 is FQGTGA. The germline V and J ends were trimmed by 0 bases and 4 bases, with 18 bases remaining between them. This CDR3 is 17 amino acids long. For the CDR3, the DNA is TGTGCCAGCAGCTTAACGAGTAGCGGAGGTGGGACAGAGACCCAGTACTTC. It is translated as CASSLTSSGGGTETQYF. Supplemented by reference TRBV7-3 and TRBJ2-5, the full variable domain reads GAGVSQTPSNKVTEKGKYVELRCDPISGHTALYWYRQSLGQGPEFLIYFQGTGAADDSGLPNDRFFAVRPEGSVSTLKIQRTERGDSAVYLCASSLTSSGGGTETQYFGPGTRLLVL.

The chain carries TRBV6-1 and TRBJ1-2; 7 bases fit TRBD1. Germline trimming cut 6 bases from V and 4 bases from J; bases unmatched to any gene: 8. The CDR3 is made up of 14 amino acids. Germline V CDR1 and CDR2: MNHNS, SASEGT. The CDR3 nucleotides read TGTGCCAGCAGCGGAGACAGGGCGGTCTATGGCTACACCTTC. This codes for CASSGDRAVYGYTF.

The V gene is TRBV5-4, the J gene TRBJ1-2, with D uncertain. From germline, CDR1 is SGHNT and CDR2 YYREEE (reference sequence). The CDR3 contains 13 residues. The V end was cut by 0 bases, the J end by 5 bases, with 8 bases between. Here the CDR3 DNA reads TGTGCCAGCAGCTTGGATGGGCAATATGGCTACACCTTC. Protein sequence: CASSLDGQYGYTF.

The J gene is TRBJ2-5, the V gene TRBV19; the match to TRBD2 covers 15 bases. The CDR3 runs to 18 residues. Trimming removed 1 base from V and 2 bases from J; junction bases left unmatched: 5. Germline-derived CDR1 and CDR2 are LNHDA and SQIVND (reference sequence). The chain's CDR3 is CASSIGTSGRVGQETQYF. The DNA for the CDR3 is TGTGCCAGTAGTATAGGGACTAGCGGGAGGGTAGGGCAAGAGACCCAGTACTTC.

This chain links TRBV6-4 with TRBJ2-1, with 11 positions matching TRBD2. This CDR3 region has 15 residues. Trimming took 2 bases from V and 9 from J; bases not matched to a gene: 6. CDR1 is MRHNA and CDR2 is SNTAGT in the germline V gene. CDR3 region: CASSDELAGASEQFF. The CDR3 bases are TGTGCCAGCAGTGACGAACTAGCGGGAGCCAGTGAGCAGTTCTTC.

The chain employs TRBV6-5 and TRBJ2-1; 7 bases line up with TRBD1. CDR3 length equals 13 residues. After removal of 0 bases from V and 11 bases from J, the junction contained 4 bases not matched to a gene. In germline, CDR1 is MNHEY, CDR2 SVGAGI. The CDR3 loop is CASSYSRQGKQFF. In DNA, the CDR3 is TGTGCCAGCAGTTACTCGAGACAGGGTAAGCAGTTCTTC.

The chain joins TRBV6-5 to TRBJ2-5, with 9 bases lining up with TRBD2. The tail of the sequence fits TRBJ2-7 better, so the J call may be wrong. The CDR3 runs to 14 residues. Germline assignment: CDR1 MNHEY and CDR2 SVGAGI. CDR3: CASRMASGDYEQYF. Written as DNA, the CDR3 is TGTGCCAGCAGGATGGCTAGCGGGGACTACGAGCAGTACTTC.

This sequence joins TRBV6-6 and TRBJ1-2; the match to TRBD1 covers 11 bases. Germline V gene lookup returns CDR1 MNHNY and CDR2 SVGAGI (reference sequence). The ends lost 6 bases at V and 7 bases at J; junction bases unmatched: 7. The CDR3 is 14 amino acids. CDR3 DNA sequence: TGTGCCAGCAGCCCGGACAGGGGGCAAATTGGCTACACCTTC. This gives the protein CASSPDRGQIGYTF.

This chain connects TRBV5-1 to TRBJ2-1; no firm D call. Germline values: CDR1 SGHRS, CDR2 YFSETQ. This CDR3 has 14 amino acids. V lost 0 bases and J lost 5, with 9 bases in between. The CDR3 protein is CASSLDAANNEQFF. Written as DNA, the CDR3 is TGCGCCAGCAGCTTGGATGCAGCGAACAATGAGCAGTTCTTC.

V usage is TRBV29-1 and J usage is TRBJ1-1; TRBD1 might be the D (6 bases). Germline V gene data show CDR1 as SQVTM and CDR2 as ANQGSEA. V was pared by 4 bases and J by 0 bases, with 15 bases between. The CDR3 loop spans 15 amino acids. The CDR3, as DNA: TGCAGCGTTGGGGGGGGCGTTTCAATGAACACTGAAGCTTTCTTT. Its protein product is CSVGGGVSMNTEAFF.

The chain employs TRBV5-1 and TRBJ1-6; 11 bases map to TRBD1. Germline CDR1 reads SGHRS; CDR2 reads YFSETQ. After removal of 4 bases from V and 11 bases from J, the junction contained 8 bases not matched to a gene. The CDR3 sequence is 15 residues long. In DNA, the CDR3 is TGCGCCAGCAGCCCGGCGGACAGGGGGCAGGCACCCCTCCACTTT. Its protein product is CASSPADRGQAPLHF.

J is TRBJ2-6 and V is TRBV7-8; D possibly corresponds to TRBD1 (6 bases). Trimming stripped 3 bases from V and 2 bases from J, with 14 bases between. CDR1 is SGHVS and CDR2 is FQNEAQ in the germline V gene. The length of the CDR3 is 17 residues. The CDR3 spells CASSFTGFNTGANVLTF. DNA for the CDR3: TGTGCCAGCAGCTTCACAGGGTTTAATACTGGGGCCAACGTCCTGACTTTC. Using reference TRBV7-8 and TRBJ2-6 for the parts outside the CDR3, the full variable domain is GAGVSQSPRYKVAKRGQDVALRCDPISGHVSLFWYQQALGQGPEFLTYFQNEAQLDKSGLPSDRFFAERPEGSVSTLKIQRTQQEDSAVYLCASSFTGFNTGANVLTFGAGSRLTVL.